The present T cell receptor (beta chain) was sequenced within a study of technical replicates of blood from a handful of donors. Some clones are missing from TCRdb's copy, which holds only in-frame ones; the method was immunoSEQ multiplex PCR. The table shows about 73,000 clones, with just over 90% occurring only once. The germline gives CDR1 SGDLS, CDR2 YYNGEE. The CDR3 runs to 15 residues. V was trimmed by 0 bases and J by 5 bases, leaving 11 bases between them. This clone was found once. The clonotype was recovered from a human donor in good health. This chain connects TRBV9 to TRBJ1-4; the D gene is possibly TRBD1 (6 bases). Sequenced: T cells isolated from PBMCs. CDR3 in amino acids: CASSVEGVQNEKLFF. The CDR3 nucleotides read TGTGCCAGCAGCGTAGAGGGGGTCCAGAATGAAAAACTGTTTTTT.